What follows is one TCR beta chain and its context. Original analysis: Estimates of nucleated cell counts were drawn from the amplification of reference gene primers. Method: immunoSEQ multiplex PCR; TCRdb's copy keeps in-frame clones and lacks some. D and trimming come from the DNA, and the V and J calls and clone size come from that table. Altogether some 100,000 clones are present, roughly 90% being singletons, with the ten largest covering roughly 1.5%. This sample is drawn from a study of blood T cell repertoires in COVID-19. This CDR3 contains 17 residues. The germline CDR1 and CDR2 sequences are SGDLS and YYNGEE. Trimming shortened V by 4 bases and J by 6 bases, and 23 bases separated the two germline ends.

This chain uses TRBV9 with TRBJ1-5; the D gene is possibly TRBD1 (5 bases). This clonotype was sampled from a human donor with active COVID-19. The donor label of this sample is uncertain. Input material: peripheral blood. The CDR3 DNA reads TGTGCCAGCAGCCCACTTTGGGCAGGGCATAACCGTCAGCCCCAGCATTTT. Translated, it gives CASSPLWAGHNRQPQHF.